The 30 T cell receptor beta chains below come from one sample, sequenced in a study of blood T cell repertoires in COVID-19. Libraries were prepared by immunoSEQ multiplex PCR; TCRdb keeps only in-frame clonotypes and omits some of them. Altogether roughly 150,000 clones are present, 80% to 85% being singletons, with the ten largest covering 5.2%. Source material: PBMCs or T cells enriched from blood (not recorded which). The source is a man between 65 and 85 years old who had been exposed to COVID-19.

This clone was observed a handful of times. The chain links TRBV12-3 or TRBV12-4 to TRBJ1-2; 7 bases are shared with TRBD1. CDR3 length: 13 amino acids. V trimming: 5 bases; J trimming: 3 bases; junction bases outside the gene matches: 3. DNA for the CDR3: TGTGCCAGCAGTCGGGGACAGCACTATGGCTACACCTTC. Residues: CASSRGQHYGYTF.

The chain couples TRBV18 to TRBJ1-1; 7 bases align to TRBD1. The CDR3 has 13 amino acids. Germline loops: CDR1 KGHSH, CDR2 LQKENI. V dropped 0 bases and J dropped 10; count of bases not matched to a gene: 5. CDR3 nucleotide sequence: TGTGCCAGCTCACCACCGACAGGGTTAGGAGCTTTCTTT. Protein sequence: CASSPPTGLGAFF.

CDR3 sequence reads: CASSQPLGAPNEKLFF. DNA of the CDR3: TGCGCCAGCAGCCAGCCCCTGGGGGCGCCTAATGAAAAACTGTTTTTT. The J gene is TRBJ1-4, the V gene TRBV4-1; D may be TRBD1 (6 bases). V was shortened by 3 bases and J by 3 bases, with 14 bases between the two germline ends. The CDR3 is made up of 16 amino acids. Germline V gene lookup returns CDR1 MGHRA and CDR2 YSYEKL.

The chain employs TRBV14 and TRBJ1-1, with 7 bases matching TRBD1. Looked up from germline, CDR1 is SGHDN and CDR2 is FVKESK. J was trimmed by 0 bases and V by 1 base; bases with no gene match: 2. CDR3 length: 15 residues. CDR3 loop: CASSQAGGMNTEAFF. In DNA, the CDR3 is TGTGCCAGCAGCCAAGCAGGGGGGATGAACACTGAAGCTTTCTTT. Complete variable domain (other parts from reference TRBV14 and TRBJ1-1): EAGVTQFPSHSVIEKGQTVTLRCDPISGHDNLYWYRRVMGKEIKFLLHFVKESKQDESGMPNNRFLAERTGGTYSTLKVQPAELEDSGVYFCASSQAGGMNTEAFFGQGTRLTVV.

The genes are TRBV5-4 and TRBJ2-7; 8 nucleotides align to TRBD2. V shed 3 bases and J 3 bases; nucleotides not matched to a gene: 8. This CDR3 is built from 15 residues. CDR1 and CDR2 (germline): SGHNT, YYREEE (reference sequence). CDR3 amino acids: CASSSGTRGDYEQYF. In nucleotides, the CDR3 is TGTGCCAGCAGCTCCGGGACTAGGGGGGACTACGAGCAGTACTTC.

CDR3 sequence reads: CASTWGGSGNTIYF. The CDR3 DNA reads TGTGCCAGCACCTGGGGAGGGTCTGGAAACACCATATATTTT. The chain is built from TRBV6-5 and TRBJ1-3; D unresolved. The germline V gene encodes CDR1 MNHEY and CDR2 SVGAGI. This CDR3 has 14 amino acids. V lost 7 bases and J lost 1, with 11 bases in between.

The rearrangement links TRBV5-4 to TRBJ2-7; the match to TRBD2 covers 11 bases. This CDR3 spans 14 amino acids. The V segment lost 4 bases and the J segment 2 bases; nucleotides outside the gene matches: 2. CDR1 and CDR2 from the germline V gene are SGHNT and YYREEE (reference sequence). The CDR3 DNA sequence: TGTGCCAGCAGCCCTAGCGGGAGGACCTACGAGCAGTACTTC. The encoded protein is CASSPSGRTYEQYF. The whole variable domain, remainder taken from reference TRBV5-4 and TRBJ2-7, is ETGVTQSPTHLIKTRGQQVTLRCSSQSGHNTVSWYQQALGQGPQFIFQYYREEENGRGNFPPRFSGLQFPNYSSELNVNALELDDSALYLCASSPSGRTYEQYFGPGTRLTVT.

The V call is TRBV5-4, the J call TRBJ1-1, with 9 bases that match TRBD1. V lost 3 bases, J lost 1 base, and 4 bases stayed unmatched. The germline V gene has CDR1 SGHNT and CDR2 YYREEE (reference sequence). The CDR3 has 15 amino acids. CDR3 sequence reads: CASSSTGGGNTEAFF. CDR3 DNA sequence: TGTGCCAGCAGCTCTACAGGGGGCGGGAACACTGAAGCTTTCTTT.

The rearrangement joins TRBV3-1 (or the pseudogene TRBV3-2) to TRBJ2-2; 8 nucleotides align to TRBD2. The germline CDR1 and CDR2 sequences are LGHDT and YNNKEL (reference sequence). The CDR3 contains 18 residues. The junction had 16 bases not matched to a gene; V was cut back by 4 bases and J by 6 bases. CDR3 amino acids: CASSLLGLAAVKAGELFF. As DNA, the CDR3 is TGTGCCAGCAGCCTACTAGGACTAGCAGCGGTTAAGGCCGGGGAGCTGTTTTTT.

The chain combines TRBV6-2 or TRBV6-3 with TRBJ2-1; the D gene is possibly TRBD2 (6 bases). Germline assignment: CDR1 MNHEY and CDR2 SVGEGT. The V end was cut by 5 bases, the J end by 9 bases, with 17 bases between. This CDR3 comprises 14 residues. This CDR3 reads CASSDPGLGGEQFF. As DNA, the CDR3 is TGTGCCAGCAGTGATCCGGGACTCGGAGGTGAGCAGTTCTTC.

CDR3: CAWSVNRDYEQYF. The CDR3 bases are TGTGCCTGGAGTGTTAACAGGGACTACGAGCAGTACTTC. The chain couples TRBV30 to TRBJ2-7; D is possibly TRBD1 (6 bases). Germline values: CDR1 GTSNPN, CDR2 SVGIG (reference sequence). The CDR3 extends over 13 amino acids. V was clipped by 0 bases and J by 3 bases, with 9 bases between them. Full variable domain (missing parts from reference TRBV30 and TRBJ2-7): SQTIHQWPATLVQPVGSPLSLECTVEGTSNPNLYWYRQAAGRGLQLLFYSVGIGQISSEVPQNLSASRPQDRQFILSSKKLLLSDSGFYLCAWSVNRDYEQYFGPGTRLTVT.

This sequence joins TRBV11-2 and TRBJ1-3; TRBD1 might be the D (5 bases). Between the trimmed V and J ends, which lost 5 bases and 1 base, there was a span of 18 bases. Germline V lookup: CDR1 SGHAT, CDR2 FQNNGV. CDR3 length: 17 amino acids. The CDR3 bases are TGTGCCAGCAGCCCACACGTAACAGGTGCTTCTGGAAACACCATATATTTT. Amino acid sequence: CASSPHVTGASGNTIYF.

This sequence joins TRBV21-1 and TRBJ2-2; TRBD2, the table's D call, lacks a check against the DNA. TRBV21-1 is shown as a pseudogene. This CDR3 is built from 16 residues. CDR3 coding DNA: TGTGCCAGCAGCAAATATCCCGGGGAGTACACCGGGGAGCTGTTTTTT. Protein sequence: CASSKYPGEYTGELFF.

The chain combines TRBV7-6 with TRBJ1-1; D gene uncertain. The germline V gene encodes CDR1 SGHVS and CDR2 FNYEAQ. V was pared by 4 bases and J by 3 bases, with 15 bases between. The CDR3 extends over 15 amino acids. The CDR3 protein is CASSYWTGGYTEAFF. The CDR3 nucleotides are TGTGCCAGCAGCTACTGGACGGGAGGGTACACTGAAGCTTTCTTT.

This clone was observed a few times. The CDR3 is CASSPLGAGNTIYF. The CDR3 DNA reads TGTGCCAGCAGTCCGTTGGGAGCTGGAAACACCATATATTTT. The gene calls are TRBV7-2 and TRBJ1-3, with D hard to call. V was clipped by 6 bases and J by 2 bases, with 11 bases between them. The CDR3 runs 14 residues. The germline V gene encodes CDR1 SGHTA and CDR2 FQGNSA.

V gene TRBV6-2 or TRBV6-3 combines with J gene TRBJ2-7; 8 bases are a match to TRBD1. The CDR3 is 15 residues long. The ends lost 2 bases at V and 4 bases at J; junction bases unmatched: 7. Germline assignment: CDR1 MNHEY and CDR2 SVGEGT. The DNA for the CDR3 is TGTGCCAGCAGTTACCTGCAGGGGGCGAGGTACGAGCAGTACTTC. Its translation is CASSYLQGARYEQYF.

The V and J genes are TRBV27 and TRBJ2-1; 13 nucleotides line up with TRBD2. CDR3 length: 20 amino acids. V was pared by 7 bases and J by 2 bases, with 17 bases of the junction left unmatched. Germline V CDR1 and CDR2: MNHEY, SMNVEV (reference sequence). For the CDR3, the DNA is TGTGCCAGCATCCCTGTTCCCTATACTAGCGGGAGGGCCCCCTACAATGAGCAGTTCTTC. Amino acids: CASIPVPYTSGRAPYNEQFF.

The chain uses TRBV14 and TRBJ2-3; TRBD1 might be the D (5 bases). V was trimmed by 4 bases and J by 0 bases, leaving 14 bases between them. This CDR3 is built from 16 residues. Per germline, CDR1 SGHDN and CDR2 FVKESK. CDR3 coding DNA: TGTGCCAGCAGCCTAGGACACATACTTAGCACAGATACGCAGTATTTT. This encodes CASSLGHILSTDTQYF.

J is TRBJ2-4 and V is TRBV2; D is undetermined. Trimming took off 7 bases at V and 5 bases at J, with 6 bases between the two ends. Germline values: CDR1 SNHLY, CDR2 FYNNEI. The CDR3 is made up of 11 amino acids. The CDR3 sequence is CASTRQNIQYF. As DNA, the CDR3 is TGTGCCAGCACCAGGCAAAACATTCAGTACTTC. The full variable domain, rest sourced from reference TRBV2 and TRBJ2-4, is EPEVTQTPSHQVTQMGQEVILRCVPISNHLYFYWYRQILGQKVEFLVSFYNNEISEKSEIFDDQFSVERPDGSNFTLKIRSTKLEDSAMYFCASTRQNIQYFGAGTRLSVL.

This chain uses TRBV23-1 with TRBJ1-3; 8 bases match TRBD1. TRBV23-1 is placed among ORFs of uncertain function. V trimming: 6 bases; J trimming: 4 bases; junction bases outside the gene matches: 5. CDR3 size: 14 residues. The CDR3 DNA is TGCGCCAGCAGGTACAGGGGGTCAGGAAACACCATATATTTT. Encoded protein: CASRYRGSGNTIYF.

The chain has TRBV10-3 and TRBJ2-7, with D maybe TRBD1 (5 bases). The germline V gene encodes CDR1 ENHRY and CDR2 SYGVKD. The CDR3 loop spans 12 amino acids. V was shortened by 5 bases and J by 6 bases, with 11 bases between the two germline ends. In DNA form, the CDR3 reads TGTGCCATCAGTCAGGGCCCCGGCGAGCAGTACTTC. It specifies CAISQGPGEQYF.

The chain couples TRBV5-6 to TRBJ1-2, with 7 positions matching TRBD1. Trimming at V came to 4 bases and at J to 4 bases, leaving 13 bases not matched to a gene. The germline gives CDR1 SGHDT, CDR2 YYEEEE. The CDR3 spans 16 residues. The CDR3 loop is CASSLSDRLVGYGYTF. In nucleotides, the CDR3 is TGTGCCAGCAGCCTCTCGGACAGGCTGGTCGGCTATGGCTACACCTTC. Supplemented by reference TRBV5-6 and TRBJ1-2, the full variable domain reads DAGVTQSPTHLIKTRGQQVTLRCSPKSGHDTVSWYQQALGQGPQFIFQYYEEEERQRGNFPDRFSGHQFPNYSSELNVNALLLGDSALYLCASSLSDRLVGYGYTFGSGTRLTVV.

The chain links TRBV30 to TRBJ2-5; tentative D call: TRBD2 (5 bases). Germline V gives CDR1 GTSNPN, CDR2 SVGIG (reference sequence). The V end was cut by 0 bases, the J end by 5 bases, with 10 bases between. CDR3 length equals 13 residues. The CDR3 protein is CAWSVVGGETQYF. The CDR3 bases are TGTGCCTGGAGTGTGGTGGGCGGGGAGACCCAGTACTTC.

This chain connects TRBV7-9 to TRBJ2-7, with TRBD1 as a possible D gene (6 bases). The CDR3 has 13 residues. Germline V gene lookup returns CDR1 SEHNR and CDR2 FQNEAQ (reference sequence). V was pared by 6 bases and J by 0 bases, with 9 bases between. CDR3 nucleotides: TGTGCCAGCAGGCTACAGGGCTCCTACGAGCAGTACTTC. Translating gives CASRLQGSYEQYF.

The chain joins TRBV5-1 to TRBJ2-3; D might be TRBD2 (6 bases). The germline CDR1 and CDR2 sequences are SGHRS and YFSETQ. V shed 4 bases and J shed 3 bases, with 12 bases lying between them. CDR3 size: 14 residues. The CDR3 here is CASSPPGETDTQYF. Here the CDR3 DNA reads TGCGCCAGCAGCCCACCGGGAGAGACAGATACGCAGTATTTT.

CDR3 region: CASSESGSNQPQHF. The CDR3 DNA follows: TGTGCCAGCAGTGAATCCGGGAGCAATCAGCCCCAGCATTTT. J is TRBJ1-5 and V is TRBV6-1, with unresolved D. The CDR3 consists of 14 residues. CDR1 is MNHNS, CDR2 SASEGT, per germline. The V gene lost 2 bases and the J gene lost 1 base, with 6 bases spanning the gap.

This clone was recorded a few times. The chain joins TRBV27 to TRBJ1-3; 8 positions match TRBD1. Germline CDR1 is MNHEY and CDR2 is SMNVEV (reference sequence). This CDR3 comprises 17 residues. V was clipped by 7 bases and J by 2 bases; unmatched bases: 13. CDR3 DNA: TGTGCCAGCAACCTCGATCGGGACAGGCGTACTGGAAACACCATATATTTT. Its protein is CASNLDRDRRTGNTIYF.

V gene TRBV28 combines with J gene TRBJ2-5; 8 bases are a match to TRBD2. The J segment lost 1 base and the V segment lost 4 bases, leaving 8 bases of the junction unmatched. Germline V gene lookup returns CDR1 MDHEN and CDR2 SYDVKM. This CDR3 comprises 16 residues. The CDR3 nucleotides are TGTGCCAGCAGTTATCGGGCGGGAGGCCCCCAAGAGACCCAGTACTTC. This codes for CASSYRAGGPQETQYF.

The DNA of the CDR3 is TGTGCCAGCAGCTTTCCCCCGCAGGTCGGGGGCGGGGAGCTGTTTTTT. This gives the protein CASSFPPQVGGGELFF. The V call is TRBV7-2, the J call TRBJ2-2; TRBD2 is a possible D gene (6 bases). Trimming removed 3 bases at V and 7 bases at J, with 18 bases between. This CDR3 is 16 amino acids long. Germline V gene data show CDR1 as SGHTA and CDR2 as FQGNSA.

The chain is built from TRBV5-1 and TRBJ2-3, with 13 positions matching TRBD2. CDR3 length: 16 amino acids. The germline V gene has CDR1 SGHRS and CDR2 YFSETQ. The junction had 3 bases not matched to a gene; V was cut back by 2 bases and J by 3 bases. The CDR3 here is CASSLQLAGGTDTQYF. Here the CDR3 DNA reads TGCGCCAGCAGCTTACAACTAGCGGGGGGGACAGATACGCAGTATTTT.